In its sample, the clone carrying this TCR beta chain was seen once. V was pared by 0 bases and J by 4 bases, with 19 bases between. The CDR3 contains 17 residues. The germline V gene encodes CDR1 SGHDT and CDR2 YYEEEE. An amount of RNA that ranged from roughly 0.5 to 1 ug was reverse transcribed with random hexamers. Via MiXCR, TCRdb re-called the immunoSEQ multiplex PCR reads, giving one row per CDR3 protein. The table shows over 70,000 distinct CDR3 sequences, with 95% to 97% occurring only once. These data come from a study of CD8 T cells in Susac syndrome. Study context: The Susac syndrome patients that were sequenced included roughly 6 with active disease and under 10 in remission.

The sequence came from a human donor with Susac syndrome. The rearrangement uses TRBV5-6 and TRBJ1-2; no definite D call. The material sequenced was CD8+ T cells from PBMCs. The CDR3 spells CASSLGTLDRPVYGYTF. The CDR3 nucleotides are TGTGCCAGCAGCTTGGGGACCTTGGACCGCCCCGTCTATGGCTACACCTTC. Based on the CDR3 plus reference TRBV5-6 and TRBJ1-2, the full variable domain is DAGVTQSPTHLIKTRGQQVTLRCSPKSGHDTVSWYQQALGQGPQFIFQYYEEEERQRGNFPDRFSGHQFPNYSSELNVNALLLGDSALYLCASSLGTLDRPVYGYTFGSGTRLTVV.